This T cell receptor (beta chain) is drawn from a study of blood T cells in healthy people across ages. As concerns this clonotype: One end of the junction varies from germline; a read error may be responsible.

With a J-beta primer mix and a sample-barcoded 5' primer, a second PCR ran about 7 to 12 cycles. MiXCR, applied by TCRdb to the 5' RACE reads, yields one record per CDR3 protein. This sample has under 2 million distinct CDR3 sequences, with 30% to 40% found just once. The germline V gene has CDR1 SGHTA and CDR2 FQGTGA. The CDR3 is 13 amino acids. The chain has TRBV7-3 and TRBJ2-1; D gene unclear. Sequencing used blood. This sequence originates from a woman aged 25-40 years in good health. The CDR3 loop reads CAGSSENWNEQFF. The DNA of the CDR3 is TGTGCCGGCAGCTCAGAGAATTGGAATGAGCAGTTCTTC.